Shown below are 12 T cell receptor beta chains from a single sample sequenced in a study of preoperative IRX-2 immunotherapy in early breast cancer. The treatment denotes: preoperative locoregional IRX-2 cytokine immunotherapy. Using immunoSEQ multiplex PCR, the repertoire was profiled, and TCRdb retains in-frame clones only, with some absent. The data hold over 25,000 clones, with 70% to 90% observed a single time. This specimen consisted of lymph node tissue, obtained after IRX-2 immunotherapy. All receptors derive from a human donor with breast cancer.

CDR3 loop: CASSPQGSGANVLTF. The CDR3 region has the DNA TGTGCCAGCAGTCCACAGGGCTCTGGGGCCAACGTCCTGACTTTC. The chain recombines TRBV28 with TRBJ2-6, with a tentative D call TRBD1 (6 bases). V lost 5 bases and J lost 0, with 8 bases in between. The CDR3 extends over 15 amino acids. The V gene's germline CDR1 is MDHEN and CDR2 SYDVKM.

CDR3 bases: TGTGCCAGCAGTTACGGAGTAAATGGGAATCAGCCCCAGCATTTT. It is translated as CASSYGVNGNQPQHF. The chain employs TRBV6-8 and TRBJ1-5; no firm D call. In germline, CDR1 is MNHGY, CDR2 SAAAGT. V lost 2 bases to trimming and J lost 4 bases, with 12 bases between them. The CDR3 loop spans 15 amino acids.

The chain is built from TRBV11-3 and TRBJ2-4; 7 bases agree with TRBD2. Germline CDR1 SGHNT, CDR2 YENEEA. The trim removed 5 bases at V and 6 bases at J, leaving 10 bases unmatched. This CDR3 spans 15 amino acids. CDR3 amino acids: CASSQVITGGNIQYF. The CDR3 DNA is TGTGCCAGCAGCCAAGTTATAACGGGAGGAAACATTCAGTACTTC.

V and J are TRBV6-8 and TRBJ1-2, with D uncertain. V lost 5 bases and J lost 0, with 7 bases in between. The CDR3 spans 13 residues. Per the germline V gene, CDR1 is MNHGY and CDR2 is SAAAGT. CDR3 DNA: TGTGCCAGCAGTCTAGGGACTAACTATGGCTACACCTTC. This codes for CASSLGTNYGYTF.

The rearrangement uses TRBV18 and TRBJ2-5; possibly TRBD1 or TRBD2 for D (6 bases each). Looked up from germline, CDR1 is KGHSH and CDR2 is LQKENI. The germline V and J ends were trimmed by 3 bases and 4 bases, with 15 bases remaining between them. This CDR3 is built from 15 residues. The CDR3 DNA follows: TGTGCCAGCTCACCGGGGGGCCGAAGGGGAGAGACCCAGTACTTC. Its protein product is CASSPGGRRGETQYF. The full variable domain, with the rest looked up from reference TRBV18 and TRBJ2-5, is NAGVMQNPRHLVRRRGQEARLRCSPMKGHSHVYWYRQLPEEGLKFMVYLQKENIIDESGMPKERFSAEFPKEGPSILRIQQVVRGDSAAYFCASSPGGRRGETQYFGPGTRLLVL.

V is TRBV18 and J is TRBJ2-2; weak D call: TRBD2 (6 bases). Germline V gene lookup returns CDR1 KGHSH and CDR2 LQKENI. V gave up 4 bases and J gave up 5 bases, with 14 bases separating them. The CDR3 has 15 residues. The CDR3: CASSLGLGRTGELFF. The CDR3 coding sequence is TGTGCCAGCTCACTGGGACTTGGCCGGACCGGGGAGCTGTTTTTT.

In DNA form, the CDR3 reads TGTGCCAGCCGAGGACTCCCTAGAGGGGCCAACGTCCTGACTTTC. Its translation is CASRGLPRGANVLTF. The chain combines TRBV25-1 with TRBJ2-6, with D perhaps matching TRBD2 (5 bases). Trimming removed 8 bases from V and 4 bases from J, with 15 bases in between. CDR1 is MGHDK, CDR2 SYGVNS, per germline. The length of the CDR3 is 15 residues.

J is TRBJ2-5 and V is TRBV6-1; 12 nucleotides agree with TRBD2. The CDR3 totals 15 residues. J gave up 7 bases and V 0 bases, and 3 bases lay outside the gene matches. Germline V gene lookup returns CDR1 MNHNS and CDR2 SASEGT. The chain's CDR3 is CASSEAASGGVTQYF. In DNA, the CDR3 is TGTGCCAGCAGTGAAGCGGCTAGCGGGGGGGTGACCCAGTACTTC.

The chain employs TRBV23-1 and TRBJ1-2; D is perhaps TRBD1 (5 bases). TRBV23-1 is assigned to the ORF class and has an uncertain function. The CDR3 length is 15 residues. Trimming left V 6 bases short and J 5 bases short, with 19 bases between. The CDR3 DNA reads as TGCGCCAGCAGCCAAGGGGTTGGAGGGTATTATGGCTACACCTTC. This sequence encodes CASSQGVGGYYGYTF.

The V call is TRBV6-8, the J call TRBJ1-2, with D tentatively TRBD1 (5 bases). CDR1 and CDR2 from the germline V gene are MNHGY and SAAAGT. This CDR3 has 13 residues. The ends were cut back, 6 bases at V and 3 bases at J, with 11 bases in the middle. The CDR3 bases are TGTGCCAGCAGCCCCGACAGAGACTATGGCTACACCTTC. Its translation: CASSPDRDYGYTF.

This clone was picked up one time. The chain recombines TRBV19 with TRBJ1-4, with D perhaps TRBD1 (5 bases). Deletions cut 4 bases from V and 6 bases from J, with 12 bases between. Germline V gives CDR1 LNHDA, CDR2 SQIVND (reference sequence). This CDR3 region has 14 residues. The CDR3, as DNA: TGTGCCAGTAGTAGGGAAAGGGGACATGAAAAACTGTTTTTT. Amino acids: CASSRERGHEKLFF.

This chain uses TRBV5-1 with TRBJ2-1; 10 nucleotides line up with TRBD1. Germline CDR1 SGHRS, CDR2 YFSETQ. The CDR3 sequence is 17 residues long. The V gene end was trimmed by 5 bases and the J gene end by 0 bases; junction bases not matched to a gene: 8. The CDR3 DNA is TGCGCCAGCAGATCCGGGACAGGGGATAGCTCCTACAATGAGCAGTTCTTC. Translating it yields CASRSGTGDSSYNEQFF.